Reported below is one TCR beta chain. Antigen unknown. The sample originates from a study of cytomegalovirus exposure and HLA in healthy donors. Turning to the study itself: There were about 85 million unique TCRs (from HLA-typed donors) in an early data release. Findings and limits, study-wide: Researchers counted about 150 TCR beta chains as cytomegalovirus-associated.

This CDR3 comprises 14 residues. V shed 7 bases and J shed 1 base, with 13 bases lying between them. Germline-derived CDR1 and CDR2 are MDHEN and SYDVKM. This PCR relied on a set of 60 Vbeta primers and 13 Jbeta primers. Measured with immunoSEQ multiplex PCR; TCRdb has only the in-frame clones, and not every one. The data contain approximately 140,000 clones, 65% to 80% of them singletons. The chain is built from TRBV28 and TRBJ1-1, with D tentatively TRBD1 (6 bases). The receptor comes from a male donor in good health and CMV-seropositive. The specimen was PBMCs. The CDR3 region is CASIDRLANTEAFF. CDR3 sequence (DNA): TGTGCCAGCATTGACAGGCTGGCGAACACTGAAGCTTTCTTT.